Listed here are 14 T cell receptor beta chains from one sample, sequenced in a study of beta chain features in type 1 diabetes. cDNA synthesis used the whole RNA isolate, giving expressed TCRB sequences. Method: immunoSEQ multiplex PCR; TCRdb's copy keeps in-frame clones and lacks some. The table records a few hundred thousand clones, roughly 11% of them present only once. Source material: naive CD4+ T cells from blood. The receptors derive from a woman aged 25 to 45 in good health.

V and J are TRBV28 and TRBJ2-1, with 10 nucleotides matching TRBD2. The CDR3 sequence is 11 residues long. J was trimmed by 14 bases and V by 6 bases; bases with no gene match: 4. Germline V lookup: CDR1 MDHEN, CDR2 SYDVKM. The chain's CDR3 is CASSKGTSEFF. The CDR3 coding sequence is TGTGCCAGCAGCAAGGGGACTAGCGAGTTCTTC.

The table lists this clone with a few counts. The chain employs TRBV23-1 and TRBJ2-1; 10 positions agree with TRBD2. TRBV23-1 is sorted into the ORF group, with uncertain function. CDR3 size: 14 residues. Trimming cost V 6 bases and J 8 bases; bases outside gene matches: 7. In DNA, the CDR3 is TGCGCCAGCAGGGCGGGACTAGCGACCGATGAGCAGTTCTTC. Residues: CASRAGLATDEQFF.

There are a few counts of this clone. The V call is TRBV5-1, the J call TRBJ2-7; D is perhaps TRBD1 (6 bases). V was trimmed by 0 bases and J by 7 bases, leaving 20 bases between them. Germline V lookup: CDR1 SGHRS, CDR2 YFSETQ. The CDR3 sequence is 16 residues long. The CDR3 is CASSLVGGSVSGEQYF. CDR3 nucleotides: TGCGCCAGCAGCTTGGTTGGGGGCTCCGTCTCTGGGGAGCAGTACTTC.

This clone came up many times. The chain carries TRBV4-3 and TRBJ2-1; 9 bases are shared with TRBD1. Per germline, CDR1 LGHNA and CDR2 YSLEER. Unmatched junction bases numbered 6, after V lost 4 bases and J lost 5 bases. The CDR3 is made up of 15 amino acids. The CDR3 bases are TGCGCCAGCAGCCGTTCGGGACAGGGAAACAATGAGCAGTTCTTC. Translated: CASSRSGQGNNEQFF.

The genes are TRBV2 and TRBJ1-4, with TRBD1 matching 11 bases. J lost 8 bases, V lost 6 bases, and 8 bases had no gene match. This CDR3 spans 15 amino acids. Germline values: CDR1 SNHLY, CDR2 FYNNEI. For the CDR3, the DNA is TGTGCCAGCAGAGAGGACAGGGGGCCGGGAGAAAAACTGTTTTTT. Translated, it gives CASREDRGPGEKLFF. Variable domain in full (rest from reference TRBV2 and TRBJ1-4): EPEVTQTPSHQVTQMGQEVILRCVPISNHLYFYWYRQILGQKVEFLVSFYNNEISEKSEIFDDQFSVERPDGSNFTLKIRSTKLEDSAMYFCASREDRGPGEKLFFGSGTQLSVL.

The chain recombines TRBV7-2 with TRBJ1-1; D perhaps matches TRBD1 (5 bases). Between the trimmed V and J ends, which lost 1 base and 4 bases, there was a span of 13 bases. This CDR3 spans 15 amino acids. Germline CDR1 reads SGHTA; CDR2 reads FQGNSA. CDR3 DNA: TGTGCCAGCAGCTTAGTAGCAGGGAGGGTCACTGAAGCTTTCTTT. Its protein is CASSLVAGRVTEAFF. Together with reference TRBV7-2 and TRBJ1-1, the CDR3 gives the full variable domain: GAGVSQSPSNKVTEKGKDVELRCDPISGHTALYWYRQSLGQGLEFLIYFQGNSAPDKSGLPSDRFSAERTGGSVSTLTIQRTQQEDSAVYLCASSLVAGRVTEAFFGQGTRLTVV.

This clone was detected only a few times. This rearrangement joins TRBV23-1 to TRBJ1-4; TRBD1 matches 8 bases. TRBV23-1 is designated an ORF whose function remains uncertain. The trim removed 3 bases at V and 4 bases at J, leaving 7 bases unmatched. CDR3 length equals 16 residues. The chain's CDR3 is CASSHRPGQVNEKLFF. In nucleotides, the CDR3 is TGCGCCAGCAGTCACCGCCCGGGACAGGTTAATGAAAAACTGTTTTTT.

This clone has more than one count but fewer than ten. The chain couples TRBV19 to TRBJ2-4, with D perhaps matching TRBD1 (6 bases). This CDR3 is built from 17 residues. Trimming took 6 bases from V and 7 from J, leaving 25 bases between them. Germline V CDR1 and CDR2: LNHDA, SQIVND (reference sequence). CDR3 DNA: TGTGCCAGTAGAGGGGGTTTCTTCGACAGTGAATGGAACATTCAGTACTTC. Translation: CASRGGFFDSEWNIQYF.

The V and J genes are TRBV7-2 and TRBJ1-4; TRBD1 matches at 9 bases. The V segment lost 1 base and the J segment 8 bases; nucleotides outside the gene matches: 11. This CDR3 has 17 residues. From germline, CDR1 is SGHTA and CDR2 FQGNSA. Here the CDR3 DNA reads TGTGCCAGCAGCTTAGGGGGACAGGGTGGCCTTAACGAAAAACTGTTTTTT. It yields the protein CASSLGGQGGLNEKLFF.

The chain joins TRBV30 to TRBJ1-1; D unresolved. This CDR3 contains 12 residues. Germline V gives CDR1 GTSNPN, CDR2 SVGIG (reference sequence). Trimming pared 5 bases from V and 7 bases from J, leaving 14 bases between. The CDR3 DNA follows: TGTGCCTGGTCAAGAATACTGAATGAAGCTTTCTTT. Translated: CAWSRILNEAFF.

V and J are TRBV4-3 and TRBJ2-6; D is ambiguous. V lost 0 bases, J lost 13 bases, and 16 bases lay in between. Germline CDR1 LGHNA, CDR2 YSLEER. This CDR3 comprises 15 residues. The CDR3 nucleotides are TGCGCCAGCAGCCAAGAGAACGCAGGCCCACGGGTCCTGACTTTC. Translating gives CASSQENAGPRVLTF.

V is TRBV28 and J is TRBJ2-1, with a weak D call TRBD2 (6 bases). Germline CDR1 reads MDHEN; CDR2 reads SYDVKM. This CDR3 spans 11 amino acids. In DNA, the CDR3 is TGTGGGTCTAGCGCAGACAATGAGCAGTTCTTC. This gives the protein CGSSADNEQFF.

V is TRBV7-9 and J is TRBJ2-7; D might be TRBD2 (6 bases). This CDR3 spans 13 amino acids. V was pared by 0 bases and J by 9 bases, with 12 bases between. Germline V gives CDR1 SEHNR, CDR2 FQNEAQ (reference sequence). CDR3 region: CASSLALGLRQYF. The CDR3 bases are TGTGCCAGCAGCTTAGCGTTGGGACTTCGGCAGTACTTC.

The J gene is TRBJ2-3, the V gene TRBV6-5; D is unresolved. Looked up from germline, CDR1 is MNHEY and CDR2 is SVGAGI. The CDR3 covers 14 residues. The ends were cut back, 5 bases at V and 2 bases at J, with 11 bases in the middle. CDR3 nucleotide sequence: TGTGCCAGCAGTAGCGAGCGCGACACAGATACGCAGTATTTT. Protein sequence: CASSSERDTDTQYF.